The T cell receptor (beta chain) described here comes from a study of cytomegalovirus exposure and HLA in healthy donors. Note on this clone: The antigen remains unidentified.

Vbeta (60) and Jbeta (13) primers were used in the PCR. Here immunoSEQ multiplex PCR was the method, and the copy in TCRdb shows in-frame clones only, minus some. The repertoire holds some 150,000 clones, with 75% to 90% as singletons. Whole-study results and caveats: Accurate HLA-A and HLA-B prediction from TCR beta sequences was reported for most subjects.

The receptor was derived from a female donor in good health and CMV-seronegative. The sequenced material came from PBMCs.

The CDR3 nucleotides are TGTGCCTGGAGTGTAACAGCGGGATTGGGGAATGAGCAGTTCTTC. Amino acids: CAWSVTAGLGNEQFF. The chain carries TRBV30 and TRBJ2-1, with 7 bases fitting TRBD2. J lost 7 bases, V lost 0 bases, and 9 bases had no gene match. CDR1 and CDR2 (germline): GTSNPN, SVGIG (reference sequence). There are 15 residues in the CDR3.